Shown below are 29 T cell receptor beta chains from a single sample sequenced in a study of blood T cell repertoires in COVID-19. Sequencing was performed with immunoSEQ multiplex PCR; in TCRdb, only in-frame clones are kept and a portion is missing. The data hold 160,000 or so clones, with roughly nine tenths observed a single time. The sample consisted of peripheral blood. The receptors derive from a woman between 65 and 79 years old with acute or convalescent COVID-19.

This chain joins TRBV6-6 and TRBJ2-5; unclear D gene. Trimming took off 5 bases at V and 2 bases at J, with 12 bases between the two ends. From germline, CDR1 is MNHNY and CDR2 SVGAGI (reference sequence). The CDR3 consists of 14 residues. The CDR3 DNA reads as TGTGCCAGCAGTCTTGCCAACGGTCAAGAGACCCAGTACTTC. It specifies CASSLANGQETQYF.

The CDR3: CASSFPRTGLVDSPLHF. CDR3 nucleotides: TGTGCCAGCAGCTTCCCTAGGACAGGGTTGGTGGATTCACCCCTCCACTTT. The V call is TRBV5-8, the J call TRBJ1-6; 8 bases match TRBD1. The CDR3 consists of 17 residues. The ends lost 2 bases at V and 8 bases at J; junction bases unmatched: 12. Looked up from germline, CDR1 is SGHTS and CDR2 is YDEGEE.

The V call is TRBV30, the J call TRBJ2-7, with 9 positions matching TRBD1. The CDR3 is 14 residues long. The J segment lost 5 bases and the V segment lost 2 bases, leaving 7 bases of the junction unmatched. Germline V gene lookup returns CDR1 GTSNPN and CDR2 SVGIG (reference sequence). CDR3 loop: CAWSLTGGPDEQYF. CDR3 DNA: TGTGCCTGGAGTCTCACAGGGGGCCCGGACGAGCAGTACTTC.

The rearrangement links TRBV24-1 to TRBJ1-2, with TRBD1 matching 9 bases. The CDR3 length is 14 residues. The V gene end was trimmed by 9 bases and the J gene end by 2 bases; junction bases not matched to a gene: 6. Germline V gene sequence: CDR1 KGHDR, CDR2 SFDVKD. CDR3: CATSNGQGNYGYTF. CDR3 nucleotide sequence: TGTGCCACCTCTAACGGACAGGGGAACTATGGCTACACCTTC.

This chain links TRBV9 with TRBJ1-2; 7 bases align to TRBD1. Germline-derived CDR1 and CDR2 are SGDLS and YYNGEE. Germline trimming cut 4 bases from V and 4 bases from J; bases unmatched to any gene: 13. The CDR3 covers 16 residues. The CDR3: CASSPRTGARAYGYTF. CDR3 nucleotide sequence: TGTGCCAGCAGCCCAAGAACAGGGGCTAGGGCCTATGGCTACACCTTC.

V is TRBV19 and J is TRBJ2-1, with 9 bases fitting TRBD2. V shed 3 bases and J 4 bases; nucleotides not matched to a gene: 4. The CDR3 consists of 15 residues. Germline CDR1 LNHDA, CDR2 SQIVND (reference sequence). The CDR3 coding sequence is TGTGCCAGTAGTATTGCGGGGGGGGATTACAATGAGCAGTTCTTC. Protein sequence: CASSIAGGDYNEQFF.

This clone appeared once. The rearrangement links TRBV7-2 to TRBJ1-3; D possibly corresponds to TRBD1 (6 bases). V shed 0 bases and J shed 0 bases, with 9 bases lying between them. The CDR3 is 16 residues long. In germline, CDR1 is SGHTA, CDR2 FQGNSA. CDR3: CASSLAGTRSGNTIYF. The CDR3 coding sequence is TGTGCCAGCAGCTTAGCTGGGACACGCTCTGGAAACACCATATATTTT.

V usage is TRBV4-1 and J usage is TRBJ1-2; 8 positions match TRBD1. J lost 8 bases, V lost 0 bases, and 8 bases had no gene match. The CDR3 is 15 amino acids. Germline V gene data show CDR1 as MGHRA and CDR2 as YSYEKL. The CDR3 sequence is CASSQDQGAQGGYTF. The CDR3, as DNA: TGCGCCAGCAGCCAAGATCAGGGGGCGCAGGGAGGCTACACCTTC.

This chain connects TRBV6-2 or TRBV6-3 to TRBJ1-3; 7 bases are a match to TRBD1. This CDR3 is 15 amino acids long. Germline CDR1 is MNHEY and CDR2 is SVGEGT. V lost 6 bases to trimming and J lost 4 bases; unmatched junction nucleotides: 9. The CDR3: CASSHRGLGGNTIYF. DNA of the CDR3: TGTGCCAGCAGCCACAGGGGCCTCGGGGGAAACACCATATATTTT.

This CDR3 reads CASSEQGASSYEQYF. In DNA form, the CDR3 reads TGTGCCAGCAGCGAGCAGGGTGCGAGCTCCTACGAGCAGTACTTC. The rearrangement uses TRBV7-9 and TRBJ2-7, with a weak D call TRBD1 (5 bases). Per the germline V gene, CDR1 is SEHNR and CDR2 is FQNEAQ (reference sequence). Deletions cut 5 bases from V and 0 bases from J, with 14 bases between. The CDR3 runs 15 residues.

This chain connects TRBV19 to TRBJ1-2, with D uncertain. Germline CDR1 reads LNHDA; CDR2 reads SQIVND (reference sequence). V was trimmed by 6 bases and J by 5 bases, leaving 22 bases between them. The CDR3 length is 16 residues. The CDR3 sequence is CASRRAQRANAYGYTF. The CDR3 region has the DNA TGTGCCAGTAGACGGGCCCAGAGGGCTAATGCTTATGGCTACACCTTC.

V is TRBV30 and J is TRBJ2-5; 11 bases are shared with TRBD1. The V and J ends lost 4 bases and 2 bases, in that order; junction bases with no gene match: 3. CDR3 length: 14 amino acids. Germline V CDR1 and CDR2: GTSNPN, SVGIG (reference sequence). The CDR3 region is CAWNRDRGQETQYF. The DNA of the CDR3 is TGTGCCTGGAATAGGGACAGGGGGCAAGAGACCCAGTACTTC.

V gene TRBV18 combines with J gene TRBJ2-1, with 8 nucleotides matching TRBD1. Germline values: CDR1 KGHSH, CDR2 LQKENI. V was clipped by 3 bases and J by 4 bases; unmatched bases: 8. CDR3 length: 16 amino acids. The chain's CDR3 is CASSPPAGGLYNEQFF. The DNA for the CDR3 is TGTGCCAGCTCACCTCCCGCAGGGGGCTTGTACAATGAGCAGTTCTTC.

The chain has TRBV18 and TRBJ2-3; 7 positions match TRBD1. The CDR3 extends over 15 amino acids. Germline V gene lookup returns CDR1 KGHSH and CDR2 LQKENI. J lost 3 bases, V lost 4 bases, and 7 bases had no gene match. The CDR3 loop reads CASSQTRQGTDTQYF. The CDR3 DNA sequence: TGTGCCAGCTCACAGACGAGACAGGGAACAGATACGCAGTATTTT.

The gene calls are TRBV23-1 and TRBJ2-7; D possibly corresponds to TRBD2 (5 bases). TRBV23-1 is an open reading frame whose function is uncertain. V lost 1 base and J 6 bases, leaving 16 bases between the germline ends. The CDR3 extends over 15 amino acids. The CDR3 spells CASSQFLQLVCEQYF. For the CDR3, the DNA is TGCGCCAGCAGTCAATTTCTGCAACTAGTGTGCGAGCAGTACTTC.

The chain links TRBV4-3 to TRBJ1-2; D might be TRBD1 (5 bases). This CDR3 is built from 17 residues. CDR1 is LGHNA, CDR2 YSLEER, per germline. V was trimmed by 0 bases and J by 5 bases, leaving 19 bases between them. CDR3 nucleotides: TGCGCCAGCAGCCAAGACCTACAGGAAGGACCTTTATATGGCTACACCTTC. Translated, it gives CASSQDLQEGPLYGYTF.

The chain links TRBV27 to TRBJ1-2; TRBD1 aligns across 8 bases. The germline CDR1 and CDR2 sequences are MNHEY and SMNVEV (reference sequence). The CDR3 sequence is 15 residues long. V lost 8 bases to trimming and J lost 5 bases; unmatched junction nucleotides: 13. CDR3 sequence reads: CASWERGQGAYGYTF. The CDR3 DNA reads TGTGCCAGCTGGGAGCGAGGACAGGGCGCTTATGGCTACACCTTC.

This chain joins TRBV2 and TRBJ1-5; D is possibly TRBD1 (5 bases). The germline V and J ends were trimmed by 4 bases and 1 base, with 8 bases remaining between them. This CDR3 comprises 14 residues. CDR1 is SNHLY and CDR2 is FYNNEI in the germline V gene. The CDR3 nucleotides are TGTGCCAGCAGTGTGGGGCTGAGCAATCAGCCCCAGCATTTT. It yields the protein CASSVGLSNQPQHF.

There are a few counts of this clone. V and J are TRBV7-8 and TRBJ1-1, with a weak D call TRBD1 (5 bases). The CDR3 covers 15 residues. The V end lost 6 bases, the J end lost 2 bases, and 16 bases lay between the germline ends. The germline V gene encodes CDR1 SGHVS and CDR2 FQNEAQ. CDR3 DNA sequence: TGTGCCAGCAGGCCTGGGGGGGGGTATAACACTGAAGCTTTCTTT. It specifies CASRPGGGYNTEAFF.

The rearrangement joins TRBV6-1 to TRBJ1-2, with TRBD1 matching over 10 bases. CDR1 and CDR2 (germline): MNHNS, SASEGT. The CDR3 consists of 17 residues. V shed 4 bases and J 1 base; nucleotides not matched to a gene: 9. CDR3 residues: CASSVSRDRGFNYGYTF. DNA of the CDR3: TGTGCCAGCAGTGTTAGCCGGGACAGGGGTTTTAACTATGGCTACACCTTC.

The CDR3, as DNA: TGTGCCAGCAGCTACGAGCGGTTGGAGCAGTTCTTC. It translates to CASSYERLEQFF. V and J are TRBV7-2 and TRBJ2-1, with a weak D call TRBD2 (5 bases). Germline CDR1 SGHTA, CDR2 FQGNSA. Trimming stripped 4 bases from V and 10 bases from J, with 11 bases between. The CDR3 extends over 12 amino acids.

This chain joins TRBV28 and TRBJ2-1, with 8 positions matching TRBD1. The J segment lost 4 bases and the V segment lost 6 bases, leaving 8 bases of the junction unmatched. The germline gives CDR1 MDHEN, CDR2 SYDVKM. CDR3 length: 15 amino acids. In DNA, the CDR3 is TGTGCCAGCAGAGAACCGGGACAGGAATACAATGAGCAGTTCTTC. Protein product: CASREPGQEYNEQFF.

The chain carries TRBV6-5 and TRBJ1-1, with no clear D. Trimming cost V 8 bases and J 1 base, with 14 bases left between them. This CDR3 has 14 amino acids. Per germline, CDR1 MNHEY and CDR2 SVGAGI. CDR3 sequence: CASVPRSGNTEAFF. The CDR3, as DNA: TGTGCCAGCGTCCCCCGGTCGGGGAACACTGAAGCTTTCTTT.

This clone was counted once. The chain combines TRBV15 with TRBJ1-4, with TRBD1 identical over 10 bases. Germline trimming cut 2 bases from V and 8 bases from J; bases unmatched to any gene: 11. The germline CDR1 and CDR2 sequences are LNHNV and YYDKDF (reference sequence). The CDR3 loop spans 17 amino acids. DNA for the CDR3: TGTGCCACCAGCAGACGGACAGGGGGTAGTTTGAAGGAAAAACTGTTTTTT. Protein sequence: CATSRRTGGSLKEKLFF.

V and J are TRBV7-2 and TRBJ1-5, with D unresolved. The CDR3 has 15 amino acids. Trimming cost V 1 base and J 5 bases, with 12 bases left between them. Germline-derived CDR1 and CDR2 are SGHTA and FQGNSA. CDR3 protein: CASSLGIPLDQPQHF. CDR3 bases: TGTGCCAGCAGCTTAGGTATTCCCCTCGATCAGCCCCAGCATTTT. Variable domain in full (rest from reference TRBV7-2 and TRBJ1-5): GAGVSQSPSNKVTEKGKDVELRCDPISGHTALYWYRQSLGQGLEFLIYFQGNSAPDKSGLPSDRFSAERTGGSVSTLTIQRTQQEDSAVYLCASSLGIPLDQPQHFGDGTRLSIL.

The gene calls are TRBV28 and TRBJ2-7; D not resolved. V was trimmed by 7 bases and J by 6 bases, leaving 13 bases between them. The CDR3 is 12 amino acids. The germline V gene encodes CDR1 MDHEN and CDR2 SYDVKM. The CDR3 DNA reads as TGTGCCAGCAACCCAAGTCCGGGCGAGCAGTACTTC. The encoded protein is CASNPSPGEQYF.

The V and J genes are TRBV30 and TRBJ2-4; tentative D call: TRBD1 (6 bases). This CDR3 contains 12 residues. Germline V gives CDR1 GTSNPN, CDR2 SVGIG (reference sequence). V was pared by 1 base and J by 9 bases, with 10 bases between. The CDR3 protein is CAWSEQGFIQYF. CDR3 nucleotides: TGTGCCTGGAGTGAACAGGGTTTCATTCAGTACTTC.

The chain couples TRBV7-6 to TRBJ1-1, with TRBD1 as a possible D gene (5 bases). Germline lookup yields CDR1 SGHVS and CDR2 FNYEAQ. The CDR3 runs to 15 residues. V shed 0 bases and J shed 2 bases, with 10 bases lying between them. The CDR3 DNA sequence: TGTGCCAGCAGCTTAGCGGAGGGACCCAACACTGAAGCTTTCTTT. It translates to CASSLAEGPNTEAFF.

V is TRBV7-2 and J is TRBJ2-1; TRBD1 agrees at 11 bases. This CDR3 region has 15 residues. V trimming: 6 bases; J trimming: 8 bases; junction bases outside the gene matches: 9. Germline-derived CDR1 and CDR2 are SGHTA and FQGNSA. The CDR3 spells CASRKGQGVWDEQFF. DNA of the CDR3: TGTGCCAGCAGGAAGGGACAGGGGGTATGGGATGAGCAGTTCTTC.